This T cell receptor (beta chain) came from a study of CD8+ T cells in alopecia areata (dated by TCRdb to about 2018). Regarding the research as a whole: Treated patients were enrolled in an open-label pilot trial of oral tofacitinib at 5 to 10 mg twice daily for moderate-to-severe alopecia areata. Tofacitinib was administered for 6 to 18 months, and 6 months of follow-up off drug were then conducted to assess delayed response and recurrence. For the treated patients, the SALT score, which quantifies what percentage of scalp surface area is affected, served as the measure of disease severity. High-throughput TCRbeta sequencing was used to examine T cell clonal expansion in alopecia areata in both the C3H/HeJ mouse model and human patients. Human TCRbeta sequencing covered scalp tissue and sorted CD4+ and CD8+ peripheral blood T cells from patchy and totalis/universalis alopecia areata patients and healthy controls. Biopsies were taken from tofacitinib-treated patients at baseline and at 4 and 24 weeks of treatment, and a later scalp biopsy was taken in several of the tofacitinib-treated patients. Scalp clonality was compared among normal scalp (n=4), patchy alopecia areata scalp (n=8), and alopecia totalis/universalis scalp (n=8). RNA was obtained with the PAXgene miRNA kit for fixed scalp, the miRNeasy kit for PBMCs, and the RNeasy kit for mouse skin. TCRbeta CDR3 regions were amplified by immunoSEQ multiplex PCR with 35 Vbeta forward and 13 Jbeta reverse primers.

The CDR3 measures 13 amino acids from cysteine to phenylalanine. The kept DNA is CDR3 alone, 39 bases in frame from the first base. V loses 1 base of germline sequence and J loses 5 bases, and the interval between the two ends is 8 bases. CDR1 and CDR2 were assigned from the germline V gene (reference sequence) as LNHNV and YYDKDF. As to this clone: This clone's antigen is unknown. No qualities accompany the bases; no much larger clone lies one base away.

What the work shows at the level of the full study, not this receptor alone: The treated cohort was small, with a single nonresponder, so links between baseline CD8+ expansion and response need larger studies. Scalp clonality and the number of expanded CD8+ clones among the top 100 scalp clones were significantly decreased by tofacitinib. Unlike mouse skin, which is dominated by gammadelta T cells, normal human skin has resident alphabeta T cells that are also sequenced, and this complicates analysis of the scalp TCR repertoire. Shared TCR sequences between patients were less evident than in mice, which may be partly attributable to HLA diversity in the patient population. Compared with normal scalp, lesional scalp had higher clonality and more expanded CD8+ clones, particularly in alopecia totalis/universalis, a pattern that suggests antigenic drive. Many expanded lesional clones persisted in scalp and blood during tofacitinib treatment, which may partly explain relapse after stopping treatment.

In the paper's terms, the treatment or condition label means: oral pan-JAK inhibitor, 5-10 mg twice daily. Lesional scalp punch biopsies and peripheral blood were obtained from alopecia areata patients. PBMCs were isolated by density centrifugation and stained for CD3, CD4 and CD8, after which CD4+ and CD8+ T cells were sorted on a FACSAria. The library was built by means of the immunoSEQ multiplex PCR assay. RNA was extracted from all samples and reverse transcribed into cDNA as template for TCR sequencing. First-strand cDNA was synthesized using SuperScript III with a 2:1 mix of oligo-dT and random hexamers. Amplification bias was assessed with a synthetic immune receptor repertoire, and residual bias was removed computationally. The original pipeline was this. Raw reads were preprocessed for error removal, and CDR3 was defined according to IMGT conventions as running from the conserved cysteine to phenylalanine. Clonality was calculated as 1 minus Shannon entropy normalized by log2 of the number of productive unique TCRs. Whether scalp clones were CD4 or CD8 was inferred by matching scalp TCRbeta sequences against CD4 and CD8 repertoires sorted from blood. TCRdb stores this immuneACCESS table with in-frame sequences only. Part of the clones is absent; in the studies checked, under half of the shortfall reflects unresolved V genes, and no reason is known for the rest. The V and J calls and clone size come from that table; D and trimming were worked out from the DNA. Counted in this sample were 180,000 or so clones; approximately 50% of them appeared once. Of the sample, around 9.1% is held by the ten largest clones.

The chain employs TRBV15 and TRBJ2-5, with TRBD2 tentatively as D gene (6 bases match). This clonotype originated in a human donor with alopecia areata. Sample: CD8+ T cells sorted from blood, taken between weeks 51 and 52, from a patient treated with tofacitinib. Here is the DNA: TGTGCCACCAGCAGAGGTGGGGGGGAGACCCAGTACTTC. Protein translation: CATSRGGGETQYF.